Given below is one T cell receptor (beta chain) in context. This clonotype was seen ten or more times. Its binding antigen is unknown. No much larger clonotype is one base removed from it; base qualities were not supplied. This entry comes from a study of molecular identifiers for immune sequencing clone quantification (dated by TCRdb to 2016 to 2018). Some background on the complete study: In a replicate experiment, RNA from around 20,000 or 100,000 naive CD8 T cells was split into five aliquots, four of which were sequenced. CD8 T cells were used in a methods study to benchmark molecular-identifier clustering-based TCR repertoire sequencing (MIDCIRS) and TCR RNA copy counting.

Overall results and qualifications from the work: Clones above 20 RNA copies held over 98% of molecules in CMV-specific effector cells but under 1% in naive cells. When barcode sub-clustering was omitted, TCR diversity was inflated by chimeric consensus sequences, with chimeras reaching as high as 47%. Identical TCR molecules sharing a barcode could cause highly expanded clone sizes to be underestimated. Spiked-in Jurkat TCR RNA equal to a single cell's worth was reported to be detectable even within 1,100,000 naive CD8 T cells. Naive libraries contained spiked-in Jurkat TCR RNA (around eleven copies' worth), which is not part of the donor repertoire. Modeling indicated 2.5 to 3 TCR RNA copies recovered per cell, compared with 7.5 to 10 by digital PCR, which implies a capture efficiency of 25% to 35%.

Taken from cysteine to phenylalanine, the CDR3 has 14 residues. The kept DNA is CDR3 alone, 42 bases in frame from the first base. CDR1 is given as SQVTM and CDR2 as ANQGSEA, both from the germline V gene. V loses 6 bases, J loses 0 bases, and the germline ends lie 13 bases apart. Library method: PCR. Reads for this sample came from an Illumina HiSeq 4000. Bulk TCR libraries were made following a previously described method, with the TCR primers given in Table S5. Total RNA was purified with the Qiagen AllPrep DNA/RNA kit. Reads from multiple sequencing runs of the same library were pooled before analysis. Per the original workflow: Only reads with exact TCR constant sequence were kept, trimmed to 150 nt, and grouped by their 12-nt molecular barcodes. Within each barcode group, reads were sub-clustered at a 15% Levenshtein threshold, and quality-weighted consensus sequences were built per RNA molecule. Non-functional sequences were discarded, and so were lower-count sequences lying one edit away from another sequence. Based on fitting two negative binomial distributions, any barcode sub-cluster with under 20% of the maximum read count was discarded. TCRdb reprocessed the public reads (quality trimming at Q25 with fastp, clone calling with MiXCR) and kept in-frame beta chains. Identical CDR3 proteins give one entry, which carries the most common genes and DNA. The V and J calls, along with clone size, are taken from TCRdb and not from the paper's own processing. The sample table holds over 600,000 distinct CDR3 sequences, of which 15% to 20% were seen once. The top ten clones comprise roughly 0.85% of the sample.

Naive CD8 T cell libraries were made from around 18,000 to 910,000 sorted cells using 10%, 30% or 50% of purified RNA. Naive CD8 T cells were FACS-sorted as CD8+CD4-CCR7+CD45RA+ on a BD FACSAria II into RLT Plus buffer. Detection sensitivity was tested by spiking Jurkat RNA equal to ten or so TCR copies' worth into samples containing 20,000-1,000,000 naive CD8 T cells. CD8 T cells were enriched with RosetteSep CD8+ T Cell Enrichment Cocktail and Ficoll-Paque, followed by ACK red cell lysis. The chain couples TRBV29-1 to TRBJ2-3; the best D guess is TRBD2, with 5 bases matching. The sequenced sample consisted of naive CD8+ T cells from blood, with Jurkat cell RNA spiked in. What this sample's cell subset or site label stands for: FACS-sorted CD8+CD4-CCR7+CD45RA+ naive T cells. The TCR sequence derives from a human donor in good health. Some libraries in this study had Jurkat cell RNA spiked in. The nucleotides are TGCAGCGTCCCCCCCAGCGGAAGCACAGATACGCAGTATTTT. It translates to CSVPPSGSTDTQYF.